One and the same sample provided the 12 T cell receptor beta chains below, sequenced in a study of blood T cell repertoires in COVID-19. The protocol was immunoSEQ multiplex PCR, while the TCRdb copy is restricted to in-frame clones and leaves out a portion. The sample has 15,000 to 20,000 clones, about 87% seen once; the top ten hold about 5%. Sequencing was done on a sample of PBMCs or T cells enriched from blood (not recorded which). The origin of the receptors is a woman in her twenties or thirties who had recovered from COVID-19.

This clone was recorded once. V is TRBV6-5 and J is TRBJ1-2, with 9 bases matching TRBD1. There are 15 residues in the CDR3. Germline CDR1 reads MNHEY; CDR2 reads SVGAGI. The V gene end was trimmed by 6 bases and the J gene end by 4 bases; junction bases not matched to a gene: 9. The CDR3 loop reads CASSPDRGALYGYTF. DNA for the CDR3: TGTGCCAGCAGCCCGGACAGGGGCGCCCTCTATGGCTACACCTTC.

V usage is TRBV14 and J usage is TRBJ1-6; 9 bases are shared with TRBD1. Unmatched junction bases numbered 5, after V lost 4 bases and J lost 4 bases. This CDR3 region has 16 residues. The germline V gene encodes CDR1 SGHDN and CDR2 FVKESK. CDR3 residues: CASSLQGARYNSPLHF. CDR3 sequence (DNA): TGTGCCAGCAGCCTACAGGGGGCAAGGTATAATTCACCCCTCCACTTT.

This chain uses TRBV5-6 with TRBJ2-5; D gene unclear. CDR1 and CDR2 (germline): SGHDT, YYEEEE. The ends were cut back, 0 bases at V and 2 bases at J, with 5 bases in the middle. The CDR3 length is 13 residues. The CDR3 loop is CASSLGRQETQYF. Written as DNA, the CDR3 is TGTGCCAGCAGCTTGGGTAGACAAGAGACCCAGTACTTC.

Of note for this clone: Other DNA variants within this sample encode the same CDR3. The J gene is TRBJ2-2, the V gene TRBV24-1; 10 bases fit TRBD1. This CDR3 contains 16 residues. The trim removed 0 bases at V and 3 bases at J, leaving 0 bases unmatched. The germline V gene has CDR1 KGHDR and CDR2 SFDVKD. CDR3 in amino acids: CATSDLGQGDTGELFF. The CDR3 nucleotides are TGTGCCACCAGTGATTTGGGACAGGGGGACACCGGGGAGCTGTTTTTT.

The chain joins TRBV7-6 to TRBJ2-7; 9 bases align to TRBD2. The CDR3 extends over 12 amino acids. V was pared by 5 bases and J by 6 bases, with 2 bases of the junction left unmatched. Germline CDR1 is SGHVS and CDR2 is FNYEAQ. The CDR3: CASSAGGFEQYF. The DNA of the CDR3 is TGTGCCAGCAGCGCGGGAGGGTTCGAGCAGTACTTC.

This sequence joins TRBV29-1 and TRBJ2-4, with 7 bases fitting TRBD2. CDR3 length: 14 amino acids. Germline V gene lookup returns CDR1 SQVTM and CDR2 ANQGSEA. V lost 6 bases to trimming and J lost 0 bases; unmatched junction nucleotides: 5. DNA for the CDR3: TGCAGCGTCGGGGGGAAGCTAGCCAAAAACATTCAGTACTTC. Encoded protein: CSVGGKLAKNIQYF.

The gene calls are TRBV30 and TRBJ1-4; possible D gene TRBD1, 6 bases. V was shortened by 0 bases and J by 4 bases, with 12 bases between the two germline ends. The V gene's germline CDR1 is GTSNPN and CDR2 SVGIG (reference sequence). The CDR3 length is 15 residues. The CDR3 DNA reads as TGTGCCTGGAGTGTATACGACAGGAATAATGAAAAACTGTTTTTT. This encodes CAWSVYDRNNEKLFF.

This sequence joins TRBV24-1 and TRBJ2-7; D is unclear. The CDR3 length is 15 residues. The V end was cut by 0 bases, the J end by 2 bases, with 10 bases between. Germline CDR1 KGHDR, CDR2 SFDVKD. CDR3 protein: CATSDLDTGPYEQYF. DNA of the CDR3: TGTGCCACCAGTGATTTGGACACCGGTCCCTACGAGCAGTACTTC.

This chain connects TRBV11-2 to TRBJ2-2; TRBD2 is a possible D gene (7 bases). This CDR3 has 16 residues. The V end lost 4 bases, the J end lost 4 bases, and 16 bases lay between the germline ends. The V gene's germline CDR1 is SGHAT and CDR2 FQNNGV. In nucleotides, the CDR3 is TGTGCCAGCAGCTCCCAGGGGCGGGGGCGCACCGGGGAGCTGTTTTTT. This gives the protein CASSSQGRGRTGELFF.

The CDR3 DNA reads as TGCGCCAGCAGCCAAGATTTTGAAGGGGCAGGACGGGAAGAGACCCAGTACTTC. Its protein product is CASSQDFEGAGREETQYF. The V call is TRBV4-1, the J call TRBJ2-5, with D perhaps matching TRBD1 (5 bases). The V gene lost 0 bases and the J gene lost 3 bases, with 20 bases spanning the gap. CDR1 is MGHRA and CDR2 is YSYEKL in the germline V gene. The CDR3 loop spans 18 amino acids.

J is TRBJ1-1 and V is TRBV28; TRBD1 agrees at 8 bases. Trimming took 5 bases from V and 5 from J; bases not matched to a gene: 7. The CDR3 loop spans 14 amino acids. The germline V gene encodes CDR1 MDHEN and CDR2 SYDVKM. CDR3 sequence (DNA): TGTGCCAGCAGTCTACAGGGGGGGAGGACTGAAGCTTTCTTT. It specifies CASSLQGGRTEAFF.

This clone was seen only once. The CDR3 nucleotides are TGTGCCAGCAGTTTAGGGACTAGAGAGACCCAGTACTTC. It specifies CASSLGTRETQYF. The chain links TRBV12-3 or TRBV12-4 to TRBJ2-5, with 7 nucleotides matching TRBD2. V lost 1 base and J lost 4; bases outside the gene matches: 0. This CDR3 spans 13 amino acids.